Reported below is one T cell receptor (beta chain). No antigen is known for it. Each CDR3 protein gets one entry after TCRdb re-called the reads with MiXCR. The sample lists fewer than 75,000 distinct CDR3 sequences, around 49% occurring once. The data are from a study of type 1 regulatory T cells. The V segment lost 3 bases and the J segment 3 bases; nucleotides outside the gene matches: 7. The CDR3 is 15 amino acids. Per the germline V gene, CDR1 is SGHRS and CDR2 is YFSETQ. This sequence originates from a human donor in good health. This chain joins TRBV5-1 and TRBJ2-7, with 9 nucleotides matching TRBD1. Sequencing used cultured non-Tr1 T cells, either the whole culture or a sorted T cell fraction (not recorded which). CDR3 sequence: CASSYGPGQGYEQYF. DNA of the CDR3: TGCGCCAGCAGCTACGGCCCGGGACAGGGCTACGAGCAGTACTTC.